This is a list of T cell receptor beta chains from one sample in a study of T-cell memory formation after mild COVID-19. TCRdb reprocessed the 5' RACE reads via MiXCR and lists one record per CDR3 protein. The data hold fewer than 700,000 distinct CDR3 sequences, with about 20% observed a single time. The specimen was PBMCs or a T cell subset sorted from them (not recorded which). These receptor sequences come from an adult woman who had mild COVID-19 (a few samples of this study predate the infection). Cell type and time point are not known. Both conserved end residues are part of each CDR3. D genes are given only for firm matches. Rows may omit the clone size; those that give it use once, few, many or a size class.

v_call	j_call	clone_size	d_call	cdr3_aa	cdr3_nt
TRBV27	TRBJ2-2	few	-	CASSLGTSGTGELFF	TGTGCCAGCAGTTTGGGTACCTCGGGCACCGGGGAGCTGTTTTTT
TRBV5-5	TRBJ2-7	-	-	CASSSPGAAEQYF	TGTGCCAGCAGCTCGCCGGGAGCGGCCGAGCAGTACTTC
TRBV7-9	TRBJ2-3	few	-	CASSLDSRGTQYF	TGTGCCAGCAGCTTAGACTCGAGGGGTACGCAGTATTTT
TRBV19	TRBJ1-1	-	-	CASSISGRVTEAFF	TGTGCCAGTAGTATTTCAGGCAGGGTCACTGAAGCTTTCTTT
TRBV29-1	TRBJ2-5	few	TRBD1	CSVGRGTGGPETQYF	TGCAGCGTTGGCCGGGGGACAGGGGGCCCGGAGACCCAGTACTTC
TRBV15	TRBJ2-3	-	TRBD1	CATSGTGGATDTQYF	TGTGCCACCAGCGGAACAGGGGGCGCAACAGATACGCAGTATTTT
TRBV7-9	TRBJ2-5	few	-	CASSFRGQQETQYF	TGTGCCAGCAGCTTCCGGGGCCAACAAGAGACCCAGTACTTC
TRBV7-9	TRBJ1-2	few	-	CASSSEAAGDGYTF	TGTGCCAGCAGCTCGGAGGCGGCAGGCGATGGCTACACCTTC
TRBV4-2	TRBJ2-4	few	TRBD1	CASSQAEGARKNIQYF	TGTGCCAGCAGCCAAGCCGAGGGGGCGCGGAAAAACATTCAGTACTTC
TRBV9	TRBJ2-7	-	-	CASSVAIAGMKTRLSYEQYF	TGTGCCAGCAGCGTAGCTATCGCAGGGATGAAAACCCGACTATCCTACGAGCAGTACTTC
TRBV6-2/TRBV6-3	TRBJ1-1	-	-	CASSGLTEAFF	TGTGCCAGCTCAGGGCTGACTGAAGCTTTCTTT
TRBV20-1	TRBJ2-7	-	-	CSARDPRFYEQYF	TGCAGTGCTAGAGATCCACGGTTCTACGAGCAGTACTTC
TRBV27	TRBJ2-3	-	TRBD1	CASKWTGSTDTQYF	TGTGCCAGCAAGTGGACAGGGAGCACAGATACGCAGTATTTT
TRBV4-1	TRBJ2-5	-	-	CASSQAFRGQQETQYF	TGCGCCAGCAGCCAAGCCTTCCGGGGGCAACAAGAGACCCAGTACTTC
TRBV19	TRBJ2-2	-	-	CASSIIGRWTGELFF	TGTGCCAGTAGTATTATAGGGAGGTGGACCGGGGAGCTGTTTTTT